A selection of T cell receptor beta chains follows, all from one sample in a study of regulatory and conventional T cells in RAG deficiency. Measured with immunoSEQ multiplex PCR; TCRdb has only the in-frame clones, and not every one. The repertoire includes more than 30,000 clones, around 89% of them detected once, and 4.5% to 5.5% sits in the top ten. These data were also reused for a study on regulatory T cells.

The specimen was CD8+ T cells sorted from blood. These receptors all stem from a human donor in good health. Each CDR3 is given with its conserved first and last residue.

CDR3 protein	J gene	V gene
CASRRDGMGDEQFF	TRBJ2-1	TRBV4-1
CASSIGAYVNEQFF	TRBJ2-1	TRBV19
CASSVGGVWTEAFF	TRBJ1-1	TRBV10-2
CASSGSLNTEAFF	TRBJ1-1	TRBV13
CASTAGSLNEQFF	TRBJ2-1	TRBV27
CASSQSNQPQHF	TRBJ1-5	TRBV7-9
CASSWTGMGGDTEAFF	TRBJ1-1	TRBV13
CASSLDRSNTEAFF	TRBJ1-1	TRBV5-4
CASSELAGGPDTQYF	TRBJ2-3	TRBV6-1
CASSWGLNTEAFF	TRBJ1-1	TRBV7-9
CASSLAQTANTGELFF	TRBJ2-2	TRBV7-9
CASSPLGGLAGTDTQYF	TRBJ2-3	TRBV14
CASSEDRVGGNTIYF	TRBJ1-3	TRBV6-1
CASSLESEYNEQFF	TRBJ2-1	TRBV13
CASSLADNLSPLHF	TRBJ1-6	TRBV7-9
CASSLAGGGAQNYGYTF	TRBJ1-2	TRBV5-1
CASSLAGGNEQYF	TRBJ2-7	TRBV19
CASSIGQGITEAFF	TRBJ1-1	TRBV19
CASSPTPRKEYEQYF	TRBJ2-7	TRBV27
CASSADTQYF	TRBJ2-3	TRBV28
CASSYGLGPDTQYF	TRBJ2-3	TRBV27
CASSLLTGQAYGYTF	TRBJ1-2	TRBV16
CASRDRVSGELFF	TRBJ2-2	TRBV11-3